The 22 T cell receptor delta chains below were found in one sample sequenced in a study of γδ T cells in repeated Plasmodium falciparum infection (dated by TCRdb to 2020 to 2022). Vgamma9/Vdelta2+ and Vdelta2-negative gammadelta T cell populations were flow-sorted from peripheral blood mononuclear cells for bulk TCR repertoire analysis. The library relied on multiplex PCR. The sample was run on an Illumina MiSeq. TCRdb reanalyzed the public reads with the CATT caller, and identical DNA sequences were merged afterwards. This sample gives 45,000 to 70,000 delta-chain clones in total; 1.7% of them show up just once. The top ten clones comprise approximately 16% of the sample. Material for sequencing was gamma-delta T cells from blood. Receptor source: a pool of human donors (malaria-infected and uninfected, not separated).

This clone was seen a handful of times. TCRdb shows a much larger clone's protein in place of this DNA's translation, and the two differ at residue 7, likely through a read error; the protein shown is translated from the DNA. The rearrangement uses TRDV1 and TRDJ1; D tentatively fits TRDD2 or TRDD3 (9 bases each). TCRdb records no J gene; here it was assigned by comparing the DNA to germline. Germline assignment: CDR1 TSWWSYY and CDR2 QGS. The CDR3 runs to 26 residues. V was shortened by 2 bases and J by 1 base, with 44 bases between the two germline ends. The CDR3 DNA follows: TGTGCTCTTGGGGAAGCGAGGCCTTCCTACGGGAGGAGTACTGGGGGACCCCGTTGGGTCACCGATAAACTCATCTTT. Translated: CALGEARPSYGRSTGGPRWVTDKLIF.

The chain has TRDV1 and TRDJ1; TRDD3 matches at 11 bases. In the absence of a J gene in TCRdb, the DNA was matched to germline to assign it here. The CDR3 loop spans 17 amino acids. CDR1 is TSWWSYY and CDR2 is QGS in the germline V gene. With 1 base clipped from V and 8 bases from J, the junction kept 12 bases outside the gene matches. The CDR3 coding sequence is TGTGCTCTTGGGGAACGGACCATCGATGGGGGATACGAGAAACTCATCTTT. Translation gives CALGERTIDGGYEKLIF.

At least ten counts were recorded for this clone. The protein TCRdb lists belongs to a much larger clone and differs from this DNA's translation at residue 5, which points to a read error; the protein shown is made from the DNA. The CDR3: CALGKLLLTVYWGTQFTDKLIF. DNA for the CDR3: TGTGCTCTTGGGAAACTCCTCCTTACGGTGTACTGGGGGACCCAATTTACCGATAAACTCATCTTT. The rearrangement links TRDV1 to TRDJ1; 9 positions agree with TRDD3. The CDR3 totals 22 residues. The germline gives CDR1 TSWWSYY, CDR2 QGS.

This clone has a count of ten or more. TCRdb pairs this DNA with a much larger clone's protein that differs at residue 11, likely a read error; the protein shown was translated from the DNA. The CDR3 DNA follows: TGTGCCTGTGACACCGACGAAGGAAGTCAGGGTACTGGGGGGGCCTACACCGATAAACTCATCTTT. This encodes CACDTDEGSQGTGGAYTDKLIF. The rearrangement links TRDV2 to TRDJ1, with 8 bases fitting TRDD3. CDR3 length equals 22 residues. CDR1 and CDR2 (germline): GEAIGNYY, EKD. With V trimmed by 0 bases and J by 0 bases, 23 bases remained unmatched.

This clone was counted many times. The translation of this DNA and the TCRdb protein of a much larger clone differ at residue 11, probably owing to a read error; the protein shown here is translated from the DNA. This sequence joins TRDV1 and TRDJ1; D gene uncertain. Germline assignment: CDR1 TSWWSYY and CDR2 QGS. CDR3 length: 19 residues. The ends were cut back, 2 bases at V and 0 bases at J, with 22 bases in the middle. CDR3 nucleotide sequence: TGTGCTCTTGGGGAATTTGTAAAACATTTACTTAGGTACACCGATAAACTCATCTTT. It encodes CALGEFVKHLLRYTDKLIF.

This clone has more than one count but fewer than ten. TCRdb lists the protein of a much larger clone for this DNA, which differs at residue 10, so this is likely a read error; the protein given here is translated from the DNA itself. No call exists for the J gene, whereas the V gene is TRDV1. The V gene's germline CDR1 is TSWWSYY and CDR2 QGS. The CDR3 totals 11 residues. The CDR3 region has the DNA TGTGCTCTTGACATTTTCGATAAACTCACCTTT. Amino acid sequence: CALDIFDKLTF.

A few counts support this clone. This likely stems from a read error, as it lies one base from a far larger clone. This same CDR3 is encoded by further DNA sequences in the sample. The chain employs TRDV1 and TRDJ1, with 8 nucleotides matching TRDD3. The V and J ends lost 0 bases and 11 bases, in that order; junction bases with no gene match: 14. CDR3 size: 16 residues. CDR1 and CDR2 from the germline V gene are TSWWSYY and QGS. Written as DNA, the CDR3 is TGTGCTCTTGGGGAACTGGCCGGTCTACTGGGGGCTAAGCTCATCTTT. Its translation: CALGELAGLLGAKLIF.

In its sample, this clone ranks as medium-sized. A junction end diverges from the germline sequence, so it may reflect a read error. Other DNA sequences within the sample encode an identical CDR3. The rearrangement joins TRDV1 to TRDJ1, with 7 bases aligning to TRDD3. Germline CDR1 and CDR2: TSWWSYY and QGS. This CDR3 is built from 20 residues. CDR3 amino acids: CALGELRMDWGQPYTDKLIF. The CDR3 coding sequence is TGTGCTCTTGGGGAACTAAGAATGGACTGGGGACAGCCGTACACTGATAAACTCATCTTT.

This clone has a count of ten or more. TCRdb's entry gives the protein of a much larger clone, which mismatches this DNA's translation at residue 3, likely from a read error; the protein reported here is translated from the DNA. The CDR3 bases are TGTGCCTCTTCCTCCTACCGATGGATCCGTCGAACCGATAAACTCATCTTT. Protein sequence: CASSSYRWIRRTDKLIF. The genes are TRDV3 and TRDJ1; maybe TRDD2 (6 bases). The V and J ends lost 4 bases and 2 bases respectively, with 26 bases between them. The CDR3 totals 17 residues. Per germline, CDR1 TVYSNPD and CDR2 GDNSRS (reference sequence).

This clone was detected many times. TCRdb's listed protein matches a much larger clone and diverges from this DNA's translation at residue 3, likely through a read error; the protein shown comes from the DNA. The chain links TRDV1 to TRDJ1; 8 nucleotides line up with TRDD3. This CDR3 comprises 22 residues. CDR1 and CDR2 (germline): TSWWSYY, QGS. The CDR3 DNA sequence: TGTGCTCCTGGGGAACTAAGACTGACCTTCTGGGGGAAAACTAGCTACACCGATAAACTCATCTTT. Translating it yields CAPGELRLTFWGKTSYTDKLIF.

Worth noting for this clone: This likely came from a read error, as a far larger clone is one base away. Other nucleotide sequences from this sample produce the same CDR3. V usage is TRDV1 and J usage is TRDJ1, with D tentatively TRDD3 (7 bases). TCRdb is silent on the J gene; assignment here came from matching the DNA to germline. The CDR3 extends over 21 amino acids. Per germline, CDR1 TSWWSYY and CDR2 QGS. Trimming shortened V by 4 bases and J by 0 bases, and 30 bases separated the two germline ends. The CDR3 DNA is TGTGCTCTTGGGGCGTACCTCCCGTCCTACGACCTTTGGGGGAACACCGATAAACTCATCTTT. This encodes CALGAYLPSYDLWGNTDKLIF.

This clone was counted at least ten times. The likely explanation is a read error, given a far larger clone one base away. Different DNA sequences within this sample yield the same CDR3. V and J are TRDV1 and TRDJ1; 8 nucleotides match TRDD3. This CDR3 is built from 19 residues. CDR1 and CDR2 from the germline V gene are TSWWSYY and QGS. CDR3 sequence: CALKFYRTVLGARTDKLIF. The CDR3 DNA follows: TGCGCTCTTAAATTCTACCGAACGGTACTGGGGGCCCGCACGGATAAACTCATCTTT.

This clone was recorded at least ten times. The protein held in TCRdb is that of a much larger clone and does not match this DNA's translation at residue 5, likely because of a read error; the protein shown is translated from the DNA. This chain's CDR3 is CALGGRGHKLIF. CDR3 DNA sequence: TGTGCTCTTGGGGGACGGGGCCACAAACTCATCTTT. This chain uses TRDV1 with TRDJ1, with unresolved D. Germline-derived CDR1 and CDR2 are TSWWSYY and QGS. The CDR3 runs 12 residues. Trimming took 4 bases from V and 8 from J, leaving 11 bases between them.

As concerns this clone: TCRdb's listed protein matches a much larger clone and diverges from this DNA's translation at residue 10, likely through a read error; the protein shown comes from the DNA. The chain employs TRDV2 and TRDJ1, with D unresolved. CDR3 length equals 18 residues. The V and J ends lost 3 bases and 0 bases respectively, with 22 bases between them. Per germline, CDR1 GEAIGNYY and CDR2 EKD. Here the CDR3 reads CACDPKSNPLVYTDKLIF. The CDR3 DNA is TGTGCCTGTGACCCTAAATCAAATCCCCTTGTGTACACCGATAAACTCATCTTT.

This clone was seen a few times. The TCRdb protein, from a much larger clone, departs from this DNA's translation at residue 17, likely by read error; the protein shown derives from the DNA. The J gene has no call, while the V gene is TRDV1; no check of the table's D call, TRDD3, against the DNA was made. The CDR3 has 19 residues. Germline V lookup: CDR1 TSWWSYY, CDR2 QGS. CDR3 bases: TGTGCTCTTGGGGAACACACTTCCCTCTGGGGGATACACGCCGTTAAACCCATCTTT. The encoded protein is CALGEHTSLWGIHAVKPIF.

This clone was detected a few times. The protein that TCRdb holds for this DNA derives from a much larger clone and differs from the translated DNA at residue 5, which likely indicates a read error; the protein shown here is translated from the DNA. The chain couples TRDV1 to TRDJ1, with 11 bases identical to TRDD3. The J gene was not available in TCRdb and was assigned here by matching the DNA to germline segments. The V and J ends lost 4 bases and 0 bases, in that order; junction bases with no gene match: 10. The CDR3 runs to 18 residues. Per germline, CDR1 TSWWSYY and CDR2 QGS. The CDR3 bases are TGTGCTCTTGGGGGACTTTACTGGGGGATAAGGTACACCGATAAACTCATCTTT. This encodes CALGGLYWGIRYTDKLIF.

This clone was recorded many times. The translation of this DNA and the TCRdb protein of a much larger clone differ at residue 3, probably owing to a read error; the protein shown here is translated from the DNA. The chain joins TRDV1 to TRDJ1; weak D call: TRDD3 (6 bases). CDR3 length: 17 amino acids. Germline V gene lookup returns CDR1 TSWWSYY and CDR2 QGS. CDR3 in DNA: TGTGCTCCTGGGGAAGGTTTCCTCCAGACCTACACCGATAAACTCATCTTT. It translates to CAPGEGFLQTYTDKLIF.

This clone showed up many times. The TCRdb protein, from a much larger clone, departs from this DNA's translation at residue 11, likely by read error; the protein shown derives from the DNA. This sequence joins TRDV1 and TRDJ1; 7 nucleotides align to TRDD3. The CDR3 covers 19 residues. Per germline, CDR1 TSWWSYY and CDR2 QGS. After removal of 2 bases from V and 1 base from J, the junction contained 16 bases not matched to a gene. CDR3 in amino acids: CALGERITRGMPPTDKLIF. CDR3 sequence (DNA): TGTGCTCTTGGGGAAAGGATCACTAGGGGGATGCCGCCCACCGATAAACTCATCTTT.

The table lists this clone with many counts. TCRdb's protein for this DNA is that of a much larger clone and differs from the translation at residue 6, likely a read error; the protein shown is the DNA translation. The V call is TRDV2, the J call TRDJ1, with 7 bases fitting TRDD3. V was clipped by 2 bases and J by 0 bases; unmatched bases: 11. The CDR3 sequence is 17 residues long. Germline loops: CDR1 GEAIGNYY, CDR2 EKD. CDR3 loop: CACDNCLLGFNTDKLIF. The CDR3 DNA reads TGTGCCTGTGACAACTGCCTACTGGGGTTTAACACCGATAAACTCATCTTT.

This clone was counted at least ten times. A read error is likely here: a far larger clone is one base away. This sample includes further DNA sequences coding for the same CDR3. V and J are TRDV1 and TRDJ1; 9 bases are shared with TRDD3. From germline, CDR1 is TSWWSYY and CDR2 QGS. The trim removed 3 bases at V and 7 bases at J, leaving 12 bases unmatched. This CDR3 contains 16 residues. CDR3 nucleotides: TGTGCTCTTGGGGAGCTTTCGGCTGGGGGATCCTCTAAACTCATCTTT. Amino acid sequence: CALGELSAGGSSKLIF.

Comments on this clone: TCRdb's protein for this DNA is that of a much larger clone and differs from the translation at residue 11, likely a read error; the protein shown is the DNA translation. The gene calls are TRDV1 and TRDJ1, with D possibly being TRDD2 (6 bases). Trimming removed 2 bases at V and 0 bases at J, with 28 bases between. This CDR3 has 21 amino acids. Germline V gene lookup returns CDR1 TSWWSYY and CDR2 QGS. CDR3 amino acids: CALGESPSDVSSSEYTDKLIF. In DNA form, the CDR3 reads TGTGCTCTTGGGGAATCGCCTTCCGACGTCAGTTCCTCCGAGTACACCGATAAACTCATCTTT.

This clone was found many times. A far larger clone lies a single base away; this is likely a read error. Distinct nucleotide sequences in the sample also encode this CDR3. This sequence joins TRDV1 and TRDJ1, with 10 bases fitting TRDD3. The V and J ends lost 3 bases and 2 bases, in that order; junction bases with no gene match: 21. CDR1 and CDR2 (germline): TSWWSYY, QGS. The CDR3 consists of 21 residues. CDR3 DNA: TGTGCTCTTGGGGAGCTAGTATACGCCTCCTGGGGGATAAAGTGGACCGATAAACTCATCTTT. It yields the protein CALGELVYASWGIKWTDKLIF.